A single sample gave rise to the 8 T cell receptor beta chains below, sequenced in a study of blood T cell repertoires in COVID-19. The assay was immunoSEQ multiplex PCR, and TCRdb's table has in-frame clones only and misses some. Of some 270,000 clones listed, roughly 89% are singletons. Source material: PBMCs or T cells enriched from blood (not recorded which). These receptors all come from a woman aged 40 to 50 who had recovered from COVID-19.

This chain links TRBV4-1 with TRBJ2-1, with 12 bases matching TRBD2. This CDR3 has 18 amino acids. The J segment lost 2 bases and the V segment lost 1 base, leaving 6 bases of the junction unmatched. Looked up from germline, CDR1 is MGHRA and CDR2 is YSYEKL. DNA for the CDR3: TGCGCCAGCAGCCAAGGACTAGCGGGGGCGCCGCCCTACAATGAGCAGTTCTTC. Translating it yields CASSQGLAGAPPYNEQFF.

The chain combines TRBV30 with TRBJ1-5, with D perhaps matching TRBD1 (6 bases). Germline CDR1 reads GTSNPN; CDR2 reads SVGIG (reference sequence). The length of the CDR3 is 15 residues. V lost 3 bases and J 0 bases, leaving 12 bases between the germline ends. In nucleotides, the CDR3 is TGTGCCTGGAGCTTACGGGGACATAGCAATCAGCCCCAGCATTTT. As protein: CAWSLRGHSNQPQHF.

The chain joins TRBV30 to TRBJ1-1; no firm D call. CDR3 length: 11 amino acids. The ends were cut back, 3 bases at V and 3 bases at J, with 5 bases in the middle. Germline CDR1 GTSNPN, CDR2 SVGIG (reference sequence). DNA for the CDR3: TGTGCCTGGAGGAGGGACACTGAAGCTTTCTTT. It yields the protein CAWRRDTEAFF.

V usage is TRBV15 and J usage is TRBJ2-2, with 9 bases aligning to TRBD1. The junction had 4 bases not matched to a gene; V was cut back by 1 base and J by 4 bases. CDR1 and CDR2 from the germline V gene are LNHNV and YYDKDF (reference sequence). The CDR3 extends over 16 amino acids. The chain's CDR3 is CATSRGDRAGTGELFF. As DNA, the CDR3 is TGTGCCACCAGCAGAGGGGACAGGGCAGGCACCGGGGAGCTGTTTTTT.

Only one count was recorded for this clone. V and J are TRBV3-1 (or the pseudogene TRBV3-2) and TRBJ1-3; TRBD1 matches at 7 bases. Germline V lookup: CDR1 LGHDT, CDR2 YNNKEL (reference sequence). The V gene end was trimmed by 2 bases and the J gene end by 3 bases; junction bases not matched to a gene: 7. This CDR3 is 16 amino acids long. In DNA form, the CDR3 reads TGTGCCAGCAGCCAATTCACGACAGGGTATGGAAACACCATATATTTT. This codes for CASSQFTTGYGNTIYF.

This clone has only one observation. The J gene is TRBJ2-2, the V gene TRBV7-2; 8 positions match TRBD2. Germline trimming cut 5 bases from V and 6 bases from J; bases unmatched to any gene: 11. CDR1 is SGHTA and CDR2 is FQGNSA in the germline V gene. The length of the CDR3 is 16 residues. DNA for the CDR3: TGTGCCAGCAGCCCGAACCGTCAGCGGGGGCCCGGGGAGCTGTTTTTT. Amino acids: CASSPNRQRGPGELFF.

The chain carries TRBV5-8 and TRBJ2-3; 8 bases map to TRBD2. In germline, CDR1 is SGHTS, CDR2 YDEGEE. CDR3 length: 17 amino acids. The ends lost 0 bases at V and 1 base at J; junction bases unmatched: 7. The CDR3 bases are TGTGCCAGCAGCTTGGGGGCCTCCGGGAGGGGCACAGATACGCAGTATTTT. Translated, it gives CASSLGASGRGTDTQYF.

CDR3 DNA: TGCGCCAGCCAAAGCGGGGAAACTTACAATGAGCAGTTCTTC. Its protein product is CASQSGETYNEQFF. The chain is built from TRBV5-1 and TRBJ2-1; 7 bases line up with TRBD2. Germline V gene lookup returns CDR1 SGHRS and CDR2 YFSETQ. V trimming: 7 bases; J trimming: 4 bases; junction bases outside the gene matches: 8. The length of the CDR3 is 14 residues.